A selection of T cell receptor beta chains follows, all from one sample in a study of tumor-infiltrating lymphocytes in oesophageal squamous cell carcinoma. TCRdb processed the PCR reads anew with MiXCR; each CDR3 protein has one entry. The data contain 10,000 to 12,000 distinct CDR3 sequences, roughly three fifths of them singletons. Sequencing used esophageal tumor tissue. Receptors were obtained from a female donor with esophageal squamous cell carcinoma. Both conserved end residues are part of each CDR3. D genes are given only for firm matches. Clone size is shown for a subset of rows, as once, few, many or a class of expanded clone.

>-|-|TRBJ2-1|TRBV5-6
TGTGCCAGCAGCTTGGCGGAGGGCTTCGTCTACAATGAGCAGTTCTTC
CASSLAEGFVYNEQFF
>many|TRBD2|TRBJ2-2|TRBV7-2
TGTGCCAGCAGCGCGGGACTAGCGGGGGGAAAGCCGAACACCGGGGAGCTGTTTTTT
CASSAGLAGGKPNTGELFF
>medium-sized|-|TRBJ2-2|TRBV11-2
TGTGCCAGCAGCTTAGATCTGGCGGTCAGGGGTGGGGAGCTGTTTTTT
CASSLDLAVRGGELFF
>few|-|TRBJ2-3|TRBV7-7
TGTGCTAGCAGCGCCTCAGGGACAGATACGCAGTATTTT
CASSASGTDTQYF
>few|-|TRBJ2-3|TRBV7-2
TGTGCCAGCAGCTTAAGCGCAGATACGCAGTATTTT
CASSLSADTQYF
>few|-|TRBJ2-1|TRBV20-1
TGCAGTGCTACCGGAGGGGCGGGGTCATACAATGAGCAGTTCTTC
CSATGGAGSYNEQFF
>few|-|TRBJ2-7|TRBV6-1
TGTGCCAGCAGTTACGTACATTCAGGAGACTACGAGCAGTACTTC
CASSYVHSGDYEQYF
>-|TRBD2|TRBJ2-5|TRBV7-2
TGTGCCAGCAGCTTAGGTAGCGGGAGAAGGTCCGGGGAGCTGTATTTT
CASSLGSGRRSGELYF
>-|TRBD1|TRBJ1-1|TRBV19
TGTGCCAGTAGTTCAGACAGGGACACTGAAGCTTTCTTT
CASSSDRDTEAFF
>few|TRBD1|TRBJ2-7|TRBV12-3/TRBV12-4
TGTGCCAGCAGTTTCGTACAGGGGGACGAGCAGTACTTC
CASSFVQGDEQYF
>once|-|TRBJ1-2|TRBV19
TGTGCCAGTACCCACGTATCCCGGCCAGCAAACTATGGCTACACCTTC
CASTHVSRPANYGYTF
>-|TRBD1|TRBJ2-6|TRBV28
TGTGCCAGCAGTCGGGACAGGAGATTCTCTGGGGCCAACGTCCTGACTTTC
CASSRDRRFSGANVLTF
>-|TRBD2|TRBJ2-3|TRBV7-3
TGTGCCAGCAGCTTATCAGCGGGAAACACAGATACGCAGTATTTT
CASSLSAGNTDTQYF
>few|TRBD2|TRBJ2-7|TRBV6-1
TGTGCCAGCAGCCAAAGCGGGACGCCTGCCTACGAGCAGTACTTC
CASSQSGTPAYEQYF
>large|-|TRBJ1-1|TRBV7-3
TGTGCCAGCAGCTGGGGACCGAACACTGAAGCTTTCTTT
CASSWGPNTEAFF
>-|TRBD2|TRBJ2-1|TRBV7-3
TGTGCCAGCAGCTTATTCCCCGGGGGGACCGATGAGCAGTTCTTC
CASSLFPGGTDEQFF
>-|TRBD2|TRBJ2-1|TRBV7-3
TGTGCCAGCAGCTACCTAGCGGGGGGGCAGAGTGAGCAGTTCTTC
CASSYLAGGQSEQFF
>few|-|TRBJ2-1|TRBV5-1
TGCGCCAGCAGCTTGGCCGTAGTCCCAGGGGTCTACAATGAGCAGTTCTTC
CASSLAVVPGVYNEQFF
>-|TRBD1|TRBJ2-3|TRBV6-1
TGTGCCAGCAGTGAAGCTGTGGACAGGGCGGTAGATACGCAGTATTTT
CASSEAVDRAVDTQYF
>once|-|TRBJ1-1|TRBV7-3
TGTGCCAGCAGCTGGGTTGAGCAGGGTGAAGCTTTCTTT
CASSWVEQGEAFF